This T cell receptor (beta chain) is from a study of cytomegalovirus exposure and HLA in healthy donors. Overall study findings and caveats: Some V segments, including TRBV6-2 and TRBV6-3, were excluded as indistinguishable.

With respect to this clone: Antigen unknown.

The PCR had 60 Vbeta and 13 Jbeta primers. Method: immunoSEQ multiplex PCR; TCRdb's copy keeps in-frame clones and lacks some. Of under 250,000 clones in the sample, about 80% are singletons; the top ten hold about 2.7%. The CDR3 totals 14 residues. Germline V gene sequence: CDR1 SGDLS, CDR2 YYNGEE. V dropped 5 bases and J dropped 0 bases, with 8 bases sitting between them. The sequencing input was PBMCs. V and J are TRBV9 and TRBJ2-2, with a tentative D call TRBD2 (5 bases). The clonotype originates from a woman aged 25 to 45 in good health and CMV-seronegative. The CDR3 DNA reads as TGTGCCAGCAGTAACGGGGCGAACACCGGGGAGCTGTTTTTT. Translated, it gives CASSNGANTGELFF.